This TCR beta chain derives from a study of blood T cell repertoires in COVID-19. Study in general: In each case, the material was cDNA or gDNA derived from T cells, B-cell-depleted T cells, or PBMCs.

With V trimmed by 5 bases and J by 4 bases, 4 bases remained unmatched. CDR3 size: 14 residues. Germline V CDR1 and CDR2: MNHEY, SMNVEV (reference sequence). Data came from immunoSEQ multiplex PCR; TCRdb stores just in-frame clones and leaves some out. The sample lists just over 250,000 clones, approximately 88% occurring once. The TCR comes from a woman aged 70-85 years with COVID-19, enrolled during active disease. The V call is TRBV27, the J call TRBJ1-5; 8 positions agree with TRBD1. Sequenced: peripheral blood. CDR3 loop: CASSRQGSNQPQHF. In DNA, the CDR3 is TGTGCCAGCAGTCGACAGGGGTCAAATCAGCCCCAGCATTTT.